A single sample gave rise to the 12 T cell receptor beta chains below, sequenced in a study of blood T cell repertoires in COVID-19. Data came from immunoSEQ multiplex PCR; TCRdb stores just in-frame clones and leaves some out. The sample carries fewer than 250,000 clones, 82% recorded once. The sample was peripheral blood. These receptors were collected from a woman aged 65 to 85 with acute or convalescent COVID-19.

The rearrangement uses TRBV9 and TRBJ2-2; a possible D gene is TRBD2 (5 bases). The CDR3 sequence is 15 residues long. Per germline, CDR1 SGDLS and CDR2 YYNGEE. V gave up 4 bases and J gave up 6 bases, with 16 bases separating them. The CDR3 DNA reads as TGTGCCAGCAGCCTGGGTGGACTGGCAGCCGGGGAGCTGTTTTTT. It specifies CASSLGGLAAGELFF. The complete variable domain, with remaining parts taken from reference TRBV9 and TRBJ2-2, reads DSGVTQTPKHLITATGQRVTLRCSPRSGDLSVYWYQQSLDQGLQFLIQYYNGEERAKGNILERFSAQQFPDLHSELNLSSLELGDSALYFCASSLGGLAAGELFFGEGSRLTVL.

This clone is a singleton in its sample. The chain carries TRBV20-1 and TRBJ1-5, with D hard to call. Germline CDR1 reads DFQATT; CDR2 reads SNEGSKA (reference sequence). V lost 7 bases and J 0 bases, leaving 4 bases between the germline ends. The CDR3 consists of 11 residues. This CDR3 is CSDHSNQPQHF. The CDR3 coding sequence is TGCAGTGATCATAGCAATCAGCCCCAGCATTTT.

The DNA for the CDR3 is TGTGCCAGCAGTTTTCATTTGGGTCGACAGGCCACCCTCTTTAATCAGCCCCAGCATTTT. Its protein is CASSFHLGRQATLFNQPQHF. The V gene is TRBV6-2 or TRBV6-3, the J gene TRBJ1-5; D perhaps matches TRBD1 (6 bases). Germline loops: CDR1 MNHEY, CDR2 SVGEGT. The germline V and J ends were trimmed by 4 bases and 4 bases, with 29 bases remaining between them. The CDR3 consists of 20 residues.

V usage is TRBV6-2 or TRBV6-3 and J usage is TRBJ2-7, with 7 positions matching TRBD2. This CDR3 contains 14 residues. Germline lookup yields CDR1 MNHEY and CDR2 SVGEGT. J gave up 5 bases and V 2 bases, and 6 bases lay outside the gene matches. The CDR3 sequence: CASSYRGGVDEQYF. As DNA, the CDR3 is TGTGCCAGCAGTTACCGGGGAGGGGTAGACGAGCAGTACTTC.

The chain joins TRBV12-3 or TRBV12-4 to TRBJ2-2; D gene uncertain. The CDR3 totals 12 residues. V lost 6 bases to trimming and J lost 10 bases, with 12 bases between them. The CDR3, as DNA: TGTGCCAGCAGCCGTGTTATAGAGGAGCTGTTTTTT. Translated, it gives CASSRVIEELFF.

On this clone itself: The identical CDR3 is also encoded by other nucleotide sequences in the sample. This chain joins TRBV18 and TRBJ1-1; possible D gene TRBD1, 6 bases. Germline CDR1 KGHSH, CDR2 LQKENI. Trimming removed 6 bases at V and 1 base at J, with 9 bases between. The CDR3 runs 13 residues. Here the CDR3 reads CASSQGQNTEAFF. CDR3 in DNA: TGTGCCAGCTCCCAGGGACAGAACACTGAAGCTTTCTTT.

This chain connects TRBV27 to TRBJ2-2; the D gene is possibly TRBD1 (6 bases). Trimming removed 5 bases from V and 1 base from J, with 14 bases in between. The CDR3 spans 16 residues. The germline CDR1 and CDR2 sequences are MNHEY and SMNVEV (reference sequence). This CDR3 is CASSKHRVGNTGELFF. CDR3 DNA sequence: TGTGCCAGCAGTAAACACAGGGTTGGGAACACCGGGGAGCTGTTTTTT.

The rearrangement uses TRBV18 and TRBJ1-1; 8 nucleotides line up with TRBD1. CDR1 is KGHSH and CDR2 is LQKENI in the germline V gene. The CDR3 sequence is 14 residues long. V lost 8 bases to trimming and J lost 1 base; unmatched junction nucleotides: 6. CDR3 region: CASQTGVGNTEAFF. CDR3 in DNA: TGTGCCAGCCAGACAGGGGTTGGGAACACTGAAGCTTTCTTT.

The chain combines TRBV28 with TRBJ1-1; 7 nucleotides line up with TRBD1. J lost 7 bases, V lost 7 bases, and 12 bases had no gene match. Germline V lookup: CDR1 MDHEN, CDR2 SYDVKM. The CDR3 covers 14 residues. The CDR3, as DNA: TGTGCCAGCAACATAGGGGGCCAGGAGGGTGAAGCTTTCTTT. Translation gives CASNIGGQEGEAFF.

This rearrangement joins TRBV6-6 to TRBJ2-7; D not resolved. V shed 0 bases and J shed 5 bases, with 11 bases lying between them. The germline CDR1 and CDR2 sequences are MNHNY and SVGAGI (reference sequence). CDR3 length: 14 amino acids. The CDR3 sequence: CASSYSSEQNEQYF. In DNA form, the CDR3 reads TGTGCCAGCAGTTACTCCAGTGAACAGAACGAGCAGTACTTC.

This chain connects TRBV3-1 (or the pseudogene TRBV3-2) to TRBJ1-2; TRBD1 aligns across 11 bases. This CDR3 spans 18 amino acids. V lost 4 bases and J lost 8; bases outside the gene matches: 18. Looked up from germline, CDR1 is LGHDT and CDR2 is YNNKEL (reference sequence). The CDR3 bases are TGTGCCAGCAGCCCATTGGTGATCCGGACAGGGGGCTGGGGCGGCTACACCTTC. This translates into CASSPLVIRTGGWGGYTF.

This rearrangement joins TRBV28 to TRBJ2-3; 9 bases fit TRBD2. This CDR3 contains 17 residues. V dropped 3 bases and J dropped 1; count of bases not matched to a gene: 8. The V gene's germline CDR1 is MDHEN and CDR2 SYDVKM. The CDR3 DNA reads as TGTGCCAGCAGTTTGGCTAGCGGGGTCCAGGGCACAGATACGCAGTATTTT. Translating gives CASSLASGVQGTDTQYF.